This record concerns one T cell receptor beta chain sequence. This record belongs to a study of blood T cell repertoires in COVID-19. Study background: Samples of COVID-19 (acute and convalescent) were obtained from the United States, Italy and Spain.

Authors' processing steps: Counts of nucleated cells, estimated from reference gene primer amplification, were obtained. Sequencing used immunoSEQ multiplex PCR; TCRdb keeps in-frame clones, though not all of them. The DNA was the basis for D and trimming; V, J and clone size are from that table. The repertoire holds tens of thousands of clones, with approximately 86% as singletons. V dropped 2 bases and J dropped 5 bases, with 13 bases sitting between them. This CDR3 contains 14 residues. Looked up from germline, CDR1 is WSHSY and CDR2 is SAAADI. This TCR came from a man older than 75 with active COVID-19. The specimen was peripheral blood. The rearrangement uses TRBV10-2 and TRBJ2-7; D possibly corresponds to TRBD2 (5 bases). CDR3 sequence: CASSEPWAGNEQYF. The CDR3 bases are TGCGCCAGCAGTGAGCCCTGGGCCGGGAACGAGCAGTACTTC.